This T cell receptor beta chain was documented in a study of siplizumab effects on memory and regulatory T cells. Per sample, the assay covered approximately 94,000 TCR templates. Sequencing used immunoSEQ multiplex PCR; TCRdb keeps in-frame clones, though not all of them. The table has fewer than 85,000 clones, 95% seen once. Study findings and constraints: Left unconfirmed was the suppressive function of proliferating Tregs from siplizumab cultures. Naive T cells appeared more varied than memory cells and looked like key alloresponse contributors.

To note about this clone: The antigen is undetermined.

Germline V gene lookup returns CDR1 MGHRA and CDR2 YSYEKL. Trimming removed 1 base from V and 6 bases from J; junction bases left unmatched: 9. This CDR3 comprises 17 residues. The sample taken for sequencing was CD8+ T cells sorted from blood. The receptor's source is a human donor in good health. This chain uses TRBV4-1 with TRBJ2-1; TRBD2 matches at 10 bases. The CDR3 spells CASSQVLGLAVFNEQFF. The CDR3 DNA follows: TGCGCCAGCAGCCAAGTCCTTGGACTAGCGGTTTTCAATGAGCAGTTCTTC.